A single sample is the source of the 9 T cell receptor beta chains below, sequenced in a study of T cell changes during pregnancy in multiple sclerosis. The method was immunoSEQ multiplex PCR; TCRdb's version includes in-frame clones alone and lacks a portion of them. This table holds approximately 13,000 clones, about 90% found once. This specimen consisted of CD8+ T cells from peripheral blood mononuclear cells, obtained after pregnancy. These receptor sequences come from a female donor in good health, enrolled as a control in a pregnancy study.

The chain recombines TRBV28 with TRBJ2-7, with 7 bases that match TRBD2. Per germline, CDR1 MDHEN and CDR2 SYDVKM. The CDR3 sequence is 15 residues long. Trimming removed 2 bases from V and 4 bases from J; junction bases left unmatched: 8. CDR3 loop: CASSLMAGALYEQYF. CDR3 DNA sequence: TGTGCCAGCAGTTTAATGGCGGGAGCCCTGTACGAGCAGTACTTC.

V is TRBV6-5 and J is TRBJ2-3; 10 bases align to TRBD1. The V segment lost 5 bases and the J segment 2 bases; nucleotides outside the gene matches: 4. The CDR3 totals 15 residues. Germline V gives CDR1 MNHEY, CDR2 SVGAGI. The CDR3 DNA reads TGTGCCAGCAGTCTCGGGACAGGGGACACAGATACGCAGTATTTT. This encodes CASSLGTGDTDTQYF.

This rearrangement joins TRBV4-2 to TRBJ2-3, with 11 bases lining up with TRBD2. J lost 3 bases, V lost 4 bases, and 3 bases had no gene match. Germline-derived CDR1 and CDR2 are LGHNA and YNFKEQ. The CDR3 length is 15 residues. The CDR3 sequence is CASSRTSGLTDTQYF. CDR3 sequence (DNA): TGTGCCAGCAGCCGGACTAGCGGGCTGACAGATACGCAGTATTTT.

The V call is TRBV5-1, the J call TRBJ2-2; D might be TRBD1 (6 bases). The germline gives CDR1 SGHRS, CDR2 YFSETQ. The V and J ends lost 4 bases and 6 bases respectively, with 13 bases between them. The CDR3 has 14 residues. CDR3 region: CASSLGTTAGELFF. DNA for the CDR3: TGCGCCAGCAGCCTAGGGACAACGGCCGGGGAGCTGTTTTTT.

This clone was observed a handful of times. The chain recombines TRBV30 with TRBJ1-5, with 9 bases aligning to TRBD1. The CDR3 sequence is 14 residues long. CDR1 is GTSNPN and CDR2 is SVGIG in the germline V gene (reference sequence). After removal of 1 base from V and 6 bases from J, the junction contained 4 bases not matched to a gene. The CDR3 DNA is TGTGCCTGGAGTGGTGGGACAGGGATTCAGCCCCAGCATTTT. Protein: CAWSGGTGIQPQHF.

This clone was seen only a few times. The chain combines TRBV6-4 with TRBJ2-3; 10 positions match TRBD2. V lost 4 bases and J lost 1; bases outside the gene matches: 2. This CDR3 spans 15 amino acids. In germline, CDR1 is MRHNA, CDR2 SNTAGT. DNA of the CDR3: TGTGCCAGCAGTGTCGGGACTAGCGGCACAGATACGCAGTATTTT. Translation: CASSVGTSGTDTQYF.

This clone was observed once. This chain uses TRBV28 with TRBJ2-7; 13 bases fit TRBD2. This CDR3 has 16 amino acids. Germline V gene data show CDR1 as MDHEN and CDR2 as SYDVKM. The V segment lost 7 bases and the J segment 2 bases; nucleotides outside the gene matches: 8. The CDR3 sequence is CASNQLAGGTPYEQYF. The CDR3 coding sequence is TGTGCCAGCAATCAACTAGCGGGAGGGACTCCCTACGAGCAGTACTTC.

The V gene is TRBV7-2, the J gene TRBJ1-1, with 10 bases that match TRBD1. The CDR3 has 14 residues. V lost 5 bases and J lost 8; bases outside the gene matches: 8. CDR1 SGHTA and CDR2 FQGNSA come from the germline V gene. CDR3: CASSITTGGSEAFF. In DNA form, the CDR3 reads TGTGCCAGCAGCATCACGACAGGGGGCTCCGAAGCTTTCTTT.

In this sample, this clone turned up a few times. The chain couples TRBV6-4 to TRBJ2-1, with 12 bases matching TRBD2. Germline V gene data show CDR1 as MRHNA and CDR2 as SNTAGT. The V gene end was trimmed by 4 bases and the J gene end by 4 bases; junction bases not matched to a gene: 5. This CDR3 contains 16 residues. The CDR3 bases are TGTGCCAGCAGTGCCGAAACTAGCGGGGGGTACAATGAGCAGTTCTTC. It yields the protein CASSAETSGGYNEQFF.